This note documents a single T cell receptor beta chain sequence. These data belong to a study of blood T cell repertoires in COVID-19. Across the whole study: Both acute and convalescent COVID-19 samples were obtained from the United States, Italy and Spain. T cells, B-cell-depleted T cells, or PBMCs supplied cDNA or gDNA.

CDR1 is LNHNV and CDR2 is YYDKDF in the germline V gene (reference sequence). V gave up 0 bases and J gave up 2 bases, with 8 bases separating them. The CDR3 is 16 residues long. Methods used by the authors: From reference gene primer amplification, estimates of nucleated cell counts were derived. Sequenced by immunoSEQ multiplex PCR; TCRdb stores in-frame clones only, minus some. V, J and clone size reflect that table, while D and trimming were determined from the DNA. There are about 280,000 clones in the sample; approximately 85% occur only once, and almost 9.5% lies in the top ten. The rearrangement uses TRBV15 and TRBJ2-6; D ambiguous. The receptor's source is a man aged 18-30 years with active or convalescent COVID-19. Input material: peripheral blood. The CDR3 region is CATSRDRIAGANVLTF. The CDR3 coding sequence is TGTGCCACCAGCAGAGACAGGATAGCTGGGGCCAACGTCCTGACTTTC.